These T cell receptor beta chains were read from a single sample in a study of T cell changes during pregnancy in multiple sclerosis. TCRdb keeps only in-frame clones here, not all; method: immunoSEQ multiplex PCR. The sample shows some 70,000 clones, roughly 92% of them seen only once. Here the sequenced sample was peripheral blood, taken after pregnancy. The source is a female donor in good health, enrolled as a control in a pregnancy study. The CDR3 runs from the conserved cysteine through the conserved F or W. A D gene is named only where the DNA matches it firmly.

j_call v_call d_call cdr3_nt cdr3_aa
TRBJ2-7 TRBV5-1 TRBD2 TGCGCCAGCAGCTGGGACCCGGGACTATCCTCCTACGAGCAGTACTTC CASSWDPGLSSYEQYF
TRBJ1-1 TRBV28 NA TGTGCCAGCAGTTTATTGGGGACATCTTCCGCTAACACTGAAGCTTTCTTT CASSLLGTSSANTEAFF
TRBJ2-3 TRBV6-4 NA TGTGCCAGCAGTGACTCAGGGGGAGGCACAGATACGCAGTATTTT CASSDSGGGTDTQYF
TRBJ2-7 TRBV7-9 TRBD1 TGTGCCAGCAGCGCACTGCAGGGGGCCAGGGAGCAGTACTTC CASSALQGAREQYF
TRBJ2-7 TRBV7-9 TRBD1 TGTGCCAGCAGCTCCCACGACAGGGTCTTCTACGAGCAGTACTTC CASSSHDRVFYEQYF
TRBJ2-7 TRBV7-8 TRBD2 TGTGCCAGCAGCTTAGCTCGCGGTAGCGGGGGGCAACCTCACTACGAGCAGTACTTC CASSLARGSGGQPHYEQYF
TRBJ2-3 TRBV5-1 TRBD2 TGCGCCAGCAGCTTGGCTAGCGGGAGTGGAACAGATACGCAGTATTTT CASSLASGSGTDTQYF
TRBJ2-2 TRBV7-9 TRBD2 TGTGCCAGCAGCTTACGTGGGAGGGCCGGCACCGGGGAGCTGTTTTTT CASSLRGRAGTGELFF
TRBJ1-1 TRBV18 TRBD1 TGTGCCAGCTCACCCCTAGGACAGGGAACGGGTCGAGTCTTT CASSPLGQGTGRVF
TRBJ1-1 TRBV7-8 TRBD1 TGTGCCAGCAGCCCGCCGGGACAGGGGGTAAATGAAGCTTTCTTT CASSPPGQGVNEAFF
TRBJ2-7 TRBV29-1 TRBD2 TGCAGCGTCAAGACTAGCGCTCCCTACGAGCAGTACTTC CSVKTSAPYEQYF